The clone carrying this T cell receptor (beta chain) was found a few times. Antigen specificity is unknown. Data came from immunoSEQ multiplex PCR; TCRdb stores just in-frame clones and leaves some out. In the table there are 1,100 or so clones, about a quarter of which are singletons. This record comes from a study of T cells in localized non-small cell lung cancer. V was trimmed by 5 bases and J by 2 bases, leaving 16 bases between them. Germline V lookup: CDR1 LNHNV, CDR2 YYDKDF (reference sequence). The CDR3 length is 16 residues. Study outcomes and limitations: Uninvolved adjacent lung showed peak T cell clonality, exceeding tumor. A median roughly 57 of the top 100 tumor clones appeared in adjacent lung. The tumor had only one region sequenced, so heterogeneity remains possible.

The sample here was normal lung tissue next to the tumor, taken before any cancer treatment. This chain uses TRBV15 with TRBJ2-1, with D perhaps matching TRBD1 (6 bases). The receptor was derived from a female donor of 60 years or more with stage III lung adenocarcinoma. Here the CDR3 DNA reads TGTGCCACCAGCCTCCACAGGGTAGGGCCCTACAATGAGCAGTTCTTC. It is translated as CATSLHRVGPYNEQFF.